This T cell receptor (beta chain) derives from a study of T cell changes during pregnancy in multiple sclerosis. The germline gives CDR1 SGHTA, CDR2 FQGTGA. V lost 5 bases, J lost 8 bases, and 10 bases stayed unmatched. The CDR3 covers 15 residues. Clones were sequenced by immunoSEQ multiplex PCR, and TCRdb holds only the in-frame ones, with some missing. The data show roughly 20,000 clones, roughly 87% seen once. The gene calls are TRBV7-3 and TRBJ2-4; 9 positions agree with TRBD2. Material: CD8+ T cells from peripheral blood mononuclear cells, obtained in the second trimester of pregnancy. The clonotype was recovered from a female donor in good health, enrolled as a control in a pregnancy study. The CDR3 sequence is CASSLSGGSGDIQYF. DNA of the CDR3: TGTGCCAGCAGCCTTAGCGGGGGTTCGGGAGACATTCAGTACTTC.